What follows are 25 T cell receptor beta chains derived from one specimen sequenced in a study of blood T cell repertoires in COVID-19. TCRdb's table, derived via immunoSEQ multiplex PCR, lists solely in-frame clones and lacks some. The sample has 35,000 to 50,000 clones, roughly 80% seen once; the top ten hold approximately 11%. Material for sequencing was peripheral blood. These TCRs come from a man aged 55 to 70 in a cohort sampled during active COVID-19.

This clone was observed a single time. As DNA, the CDR3 is TGTGCCAGCACCTCCGCTGAAGGGGACTCTGGGGCCAACGTCCTGACTTTC. As protein: CASTSAEGDSGANVLTF. The chain links TRBV9 to TRBJ2-6; D might be TRBD1 (5 bases). V was trimmed by 6 bases and J by 0 bases, leaving 16 bases between them. Per the germline V gene, CDR1 is SGDLS and CDR2 is YYNGEE. This CDR3 is 17 amino acids long. The whole variable domain, filled in from reference TRBV9 and TRBJ2-6, reads DSGVTQTPKHLITATGQRVTLRCSPRSGDLSVYWYQQSLDQGLQFLIQYYNGEERAKGNILERFSAQQFPDLHSELNLSSLELGDSALYFCASTSAEGDSGANVLTFGAGSRLTVL.

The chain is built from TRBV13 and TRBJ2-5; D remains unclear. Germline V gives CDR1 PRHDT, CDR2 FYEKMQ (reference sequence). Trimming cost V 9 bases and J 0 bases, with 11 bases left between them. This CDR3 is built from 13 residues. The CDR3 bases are TGTGCCAGTACGAGAGACTACCAAGAGACCCAGTACTTC. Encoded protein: CASTRDYQETQYF. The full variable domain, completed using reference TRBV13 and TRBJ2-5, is AAGVIQSPRHLIKEKRETATLKCYPIPRHDTVYWYQQGPGQDPQFLISFYEKMQSDKGSIPDRFSAQQFSDYHSELNMSSLELGDSALYFCASTRDYQETQYFGPGTRLLVL.

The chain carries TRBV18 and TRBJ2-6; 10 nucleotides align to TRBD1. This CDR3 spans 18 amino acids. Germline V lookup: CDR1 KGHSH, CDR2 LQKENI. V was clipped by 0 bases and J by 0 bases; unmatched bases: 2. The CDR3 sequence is CASSPPGTGVSGANVLTF. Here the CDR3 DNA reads TGTGCCAGCTCACCACCGGGGACAGGGGTCTCTGGGGCCAACGTCCTGACTTTC. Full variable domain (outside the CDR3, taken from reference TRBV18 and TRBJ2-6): NAGVMQNPRHLVRRRGQEARLRCSPMKGHSHVYWYRQLPEEGLKFMVYLQKENIIDESGMPKERFSAEFPKEGPSILRIQQVVRGDSAAYFCASSPPGTGVSGANVLTFGAGSRLTVL.

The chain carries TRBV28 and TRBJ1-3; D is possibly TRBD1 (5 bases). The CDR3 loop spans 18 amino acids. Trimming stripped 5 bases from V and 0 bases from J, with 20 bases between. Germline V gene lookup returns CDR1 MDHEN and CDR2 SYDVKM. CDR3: CASSNSGHIGDSGNTIYF. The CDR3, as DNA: TGTGCCAGCAGTAACTCAGGACACATAGGGGACTCTGGAAACACCATATATTTT.

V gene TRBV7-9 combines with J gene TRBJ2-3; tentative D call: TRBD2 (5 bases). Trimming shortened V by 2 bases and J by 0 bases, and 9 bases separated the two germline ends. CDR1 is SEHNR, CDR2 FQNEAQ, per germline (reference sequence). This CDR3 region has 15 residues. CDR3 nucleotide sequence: TGTGCCAGCAGCTTACTCAGCGGAAGCACAGATACGCAGTATTTT. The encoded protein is CASSLLSGSTDTQYF.

The CDR3 protein is CASKNPSTDTQYF. The CDR3 DNA reads TGTGCCAGTAAAAATCCGAGCACAGATACGCAGTATTTT. V usage is TRBV19 and J usage is TRBJ2-3; D is unclear. Germline V gene data show CDR1 as LNHDA and CDR2 as SQIVND (reference sequence). The CDR3 consists of 13 residues. The V end was cut by 7 bases, the J end by 0 bases, with 8 bases between.

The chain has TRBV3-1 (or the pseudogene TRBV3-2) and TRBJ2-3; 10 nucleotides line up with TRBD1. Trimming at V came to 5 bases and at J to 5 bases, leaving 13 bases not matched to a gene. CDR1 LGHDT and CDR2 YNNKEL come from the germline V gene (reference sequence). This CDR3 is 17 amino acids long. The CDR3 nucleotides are TGTGCCAGCAGCTCGAACCCCGGGACAGGGGAAAGAGATACGCAGTATTTT. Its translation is CASSSNPGTGERDTQYF.

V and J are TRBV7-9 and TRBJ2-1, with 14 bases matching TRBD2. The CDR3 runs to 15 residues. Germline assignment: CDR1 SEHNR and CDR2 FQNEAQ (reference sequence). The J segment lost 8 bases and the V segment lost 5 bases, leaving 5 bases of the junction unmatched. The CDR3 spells CASSPGTSGSDEQFF. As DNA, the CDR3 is TGTGCCAGCAGCCCCGGGACTAGCGGGAGTGATGAGCAGTTCTTC.

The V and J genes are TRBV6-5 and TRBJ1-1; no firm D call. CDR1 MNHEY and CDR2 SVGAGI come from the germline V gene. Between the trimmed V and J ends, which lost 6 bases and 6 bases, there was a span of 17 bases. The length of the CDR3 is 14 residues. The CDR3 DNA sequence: TGTGCCAGCAGAAGTCCAGCGGCCCCGGCTGAAGCTTTCTTT. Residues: CASRSPAAPAEAFF.

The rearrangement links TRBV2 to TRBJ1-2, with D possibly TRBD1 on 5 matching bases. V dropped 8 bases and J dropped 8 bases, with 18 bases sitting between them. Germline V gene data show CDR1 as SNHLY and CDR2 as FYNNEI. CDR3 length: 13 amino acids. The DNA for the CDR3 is TGTGCCAGCGGACGTCCGGACGGGGGGGGCTACACCTTC. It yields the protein CASGRPDGGGYTF.

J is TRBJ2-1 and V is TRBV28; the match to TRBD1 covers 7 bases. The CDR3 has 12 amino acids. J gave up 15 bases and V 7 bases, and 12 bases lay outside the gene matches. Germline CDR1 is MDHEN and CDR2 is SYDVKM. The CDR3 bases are TGTGCCAGCACCTCCAGGGGACAGAAACCGTTCTTC. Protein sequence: CASTSRGQKPFF.

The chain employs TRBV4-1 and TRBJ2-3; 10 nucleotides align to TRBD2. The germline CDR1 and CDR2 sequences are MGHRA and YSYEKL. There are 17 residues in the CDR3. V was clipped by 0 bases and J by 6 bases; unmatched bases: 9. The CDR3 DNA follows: TGCGCCAGCAGCCAAGACGGGCCTAGCGGGGGTTCGGATACGCAGTATTTT. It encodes CASSQDGPSGGSDTQYF.

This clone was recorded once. The CDR3 DNA reads TGTGCCAGCAGTTCCCCCGGGGGCAAAAACATTCAGTACTTC. Translated, it gives CASSSPGGKNIQYF. The J gene is TRBJ2-4, the V gene TRBV27; D possibly corresponds to TRBD2 (6 bases). Germline lookup yields CDR1 MNHEY and CDR2 SMNVEV (reference sequence). The CDR3 totals 14 residues. V dropped 4 bases and J dropped 3 bases, with 10 bases sitting between them.

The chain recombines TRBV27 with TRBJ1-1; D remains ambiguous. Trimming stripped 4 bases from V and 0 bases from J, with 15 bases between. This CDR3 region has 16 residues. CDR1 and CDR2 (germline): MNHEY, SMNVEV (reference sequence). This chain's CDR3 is CASSSRADNMNTEAFF. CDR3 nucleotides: TGTGCCAGCAGTTCCCGAGCAGACAACATGAACACTGAAGCTTTCTTT.

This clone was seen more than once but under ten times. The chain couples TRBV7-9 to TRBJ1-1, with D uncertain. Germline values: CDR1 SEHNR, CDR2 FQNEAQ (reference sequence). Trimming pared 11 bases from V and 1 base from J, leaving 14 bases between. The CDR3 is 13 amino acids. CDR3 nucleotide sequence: TGTGCCGAAGCGCGTGACCGGAACACTGAAGCTTTCTTT. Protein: CAEARDRNTEAFF.

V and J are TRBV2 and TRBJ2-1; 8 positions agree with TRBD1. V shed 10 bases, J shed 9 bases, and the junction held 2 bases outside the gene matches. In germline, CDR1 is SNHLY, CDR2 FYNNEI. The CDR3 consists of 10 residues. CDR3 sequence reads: CAKQGGEQFF. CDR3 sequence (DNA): TGTGCCAAACAGGGGGGTGAGCAGTTCTTC.

CDR3 region: CASSLRATGGNDEQYF. The CDR3 bases are TGTGCCAGCAGCTTACGGGCCACAGGGGGAAACGACGAGCAGTACTTC. The chain combines TRBV7-9 with TRBJ2-7; TRBD1 agrees at 8 bases. V shed 2 bases and J 5 bases; nucleotides not matched to a gene: 11. Germline assignment: CDR1 SEHNR and CDR2 FQNEAQ (reference sequence). The CDR3 length is 16 residues.

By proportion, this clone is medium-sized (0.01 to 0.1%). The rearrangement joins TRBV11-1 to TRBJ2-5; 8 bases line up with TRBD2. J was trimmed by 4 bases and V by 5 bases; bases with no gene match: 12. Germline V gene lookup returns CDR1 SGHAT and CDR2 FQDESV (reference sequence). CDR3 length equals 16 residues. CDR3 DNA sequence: TGTGCCAGCAGCCCTCGGGCGGGAGGTAGAGGAGAGACCCAGTACTTC. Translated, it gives CASSPRAGGRGETQYF.

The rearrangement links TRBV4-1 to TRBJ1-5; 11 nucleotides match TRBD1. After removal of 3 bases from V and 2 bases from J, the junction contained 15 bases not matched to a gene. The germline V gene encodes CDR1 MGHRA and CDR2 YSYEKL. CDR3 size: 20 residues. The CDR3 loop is CASSQFPGTGGYKGNQPQHF. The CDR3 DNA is TGCGCCAGCAGCCAGTTTCCCGGGACAGGGGGATACAAGGGCAATCAGCCCCAGCATTTT.

The CDR3 loop reads CASSLGSGQETQYF. The CDR3 region has the DNA TGTGCCAGCAGCTTGGGGTCAGGACAAGAGACCCAGTACTTC. This sequence joins TRBV5-8 and TRBJ2-5; unclear D gene. The CDR3 loop spans 14 amino acids. V lost 0 bases and J 2 bases, leaving 8 bases between the germline ends. Germline CDR1 is SGHTS and CDR2 is YDEGEE.

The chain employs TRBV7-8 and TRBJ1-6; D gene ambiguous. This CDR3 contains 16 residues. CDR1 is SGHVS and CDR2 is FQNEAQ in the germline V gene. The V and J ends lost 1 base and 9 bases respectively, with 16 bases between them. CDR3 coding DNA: TGTGCCAGCAGCTTAGTAGCCAGAGGTCTGGGTTCACCCCTCCACTTT. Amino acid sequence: CASSLVARGLGSPLHF. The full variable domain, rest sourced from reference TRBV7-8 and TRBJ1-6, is GAGVSQSPRYKVAKRGQDVALRCDPISGHVSLFWYQQALGQGPEFLTYFQNEAQLDKSGLPSDRFFAERPEGSVSTLKIQRTQQEDSAVYLCASSLVARGLGSPLHFGNGTRLTVT.

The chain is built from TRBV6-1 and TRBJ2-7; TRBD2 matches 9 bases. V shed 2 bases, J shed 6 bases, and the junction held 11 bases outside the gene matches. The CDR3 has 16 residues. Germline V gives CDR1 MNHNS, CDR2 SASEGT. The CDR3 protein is CASSEYVAGGPIEQYF. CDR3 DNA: TGTGCCAGCAGTGAATATGTCGCGGGAGGGCCCATCGAGCAGTACTTC.

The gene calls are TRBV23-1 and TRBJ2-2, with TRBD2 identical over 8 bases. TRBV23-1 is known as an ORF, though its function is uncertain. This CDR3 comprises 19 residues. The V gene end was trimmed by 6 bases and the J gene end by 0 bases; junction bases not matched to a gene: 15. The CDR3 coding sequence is TGCGCCAGCAGCGCTGGGAAAACGAAACTAGCGGCGAACACCGGGGAGCTGTTTTTT. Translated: CASSAGKTKLAANTGELFF.

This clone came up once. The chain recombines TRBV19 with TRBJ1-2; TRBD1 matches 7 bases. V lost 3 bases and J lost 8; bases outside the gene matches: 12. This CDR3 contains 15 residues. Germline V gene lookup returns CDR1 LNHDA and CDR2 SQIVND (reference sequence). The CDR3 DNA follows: TGTGCCAGTAGTATCGGGTTGAGGGGGCCTTTCGGCTACACCTTC. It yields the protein CASSIGLRGPFGYTF.

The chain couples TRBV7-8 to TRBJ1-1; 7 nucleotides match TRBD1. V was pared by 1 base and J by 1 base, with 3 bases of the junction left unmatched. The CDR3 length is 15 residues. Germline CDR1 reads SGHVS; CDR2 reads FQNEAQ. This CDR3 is CASSLVGGPNTEAFF. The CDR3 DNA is TGTGCCAGCAGCTTAGTAGGGGGCCCGAACACTGAAGCTTTCTTT.